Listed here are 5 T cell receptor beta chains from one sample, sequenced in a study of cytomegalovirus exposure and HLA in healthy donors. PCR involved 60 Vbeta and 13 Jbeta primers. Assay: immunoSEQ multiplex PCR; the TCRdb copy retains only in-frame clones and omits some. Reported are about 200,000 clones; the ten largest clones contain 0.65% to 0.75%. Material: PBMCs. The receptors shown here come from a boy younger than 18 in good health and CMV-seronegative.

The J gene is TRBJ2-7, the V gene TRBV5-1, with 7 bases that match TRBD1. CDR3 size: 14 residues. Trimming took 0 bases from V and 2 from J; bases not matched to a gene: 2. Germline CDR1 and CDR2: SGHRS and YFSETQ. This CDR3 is CASSLGTGTYEQYF. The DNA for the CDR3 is TGCGCCAGCAGCTTGGGGACAGGAACCTACGAGCAGTACTTC.

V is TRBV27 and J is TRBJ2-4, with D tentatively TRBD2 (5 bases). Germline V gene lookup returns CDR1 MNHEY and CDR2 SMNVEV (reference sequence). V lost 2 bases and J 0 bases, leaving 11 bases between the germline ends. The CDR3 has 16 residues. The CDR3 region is CASSLRAGVAKNIQYF. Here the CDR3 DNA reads TGTGCCAGCAGTTTACGCGCCGGGGTAGCCAAAAACATTCAGTACTTC.

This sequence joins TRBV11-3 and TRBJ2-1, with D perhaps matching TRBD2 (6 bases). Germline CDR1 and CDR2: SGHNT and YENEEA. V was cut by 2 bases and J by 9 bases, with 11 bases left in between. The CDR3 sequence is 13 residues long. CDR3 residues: CASSLRLEGEQFF. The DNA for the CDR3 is TGTGCCAGCAGCTTACGACTGGAGGGTGAGCAGTTCTTC.

The CDR3 DNA reads TGTGCCAGTGTACCGACAGGGGGCAGGGTCACTGAAGCTTTCTTT. Amino acid sequence: CASVPTGGRVTEAFF. The chain employs TRBV19 and TRBJ1-1; TRBD1 agrees at 10 bases. The CDR3 covers 15 residues. J lost 4 bases, V lost 8 bases, and 10 bases had no gene match. Germline loops: CDR1 LNHDA, CDR2 SQIVND (reference sequence).

The CDR3 here is CASRGAKNIQYF. CDR3 bases: TGTGCCAGCCGGGGTGCCAAAAACATTCAGTACTTC. J is TRBJ2-4 and V is TRBV18, with D maybe TRBD2 (5 bases). V lost 8 bases to trimming and J lost 1 base, with 6 bases between them. CDR3 size: 12 residues. The V gene's germline CDR1 is KGHSH and CDR2 LQKENI.